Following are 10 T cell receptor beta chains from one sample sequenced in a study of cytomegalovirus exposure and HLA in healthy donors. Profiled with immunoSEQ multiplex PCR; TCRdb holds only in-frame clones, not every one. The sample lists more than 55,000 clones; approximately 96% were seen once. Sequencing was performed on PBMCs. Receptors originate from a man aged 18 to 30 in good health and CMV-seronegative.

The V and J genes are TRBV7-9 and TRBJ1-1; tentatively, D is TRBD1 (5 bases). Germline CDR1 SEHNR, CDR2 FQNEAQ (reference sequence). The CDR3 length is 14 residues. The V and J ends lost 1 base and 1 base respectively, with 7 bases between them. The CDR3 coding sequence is TGTGCCAGCAGCTTAGAGGGGAAGAACACTGAAGCTTTCTTT. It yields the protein CASSLEGKNTEAFF.

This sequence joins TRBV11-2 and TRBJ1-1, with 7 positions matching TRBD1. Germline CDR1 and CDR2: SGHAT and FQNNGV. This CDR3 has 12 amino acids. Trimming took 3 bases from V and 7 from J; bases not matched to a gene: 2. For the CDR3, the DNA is TGTGCCAGCAGCTTGGGACAGCTTGAAGCTTTCTTT. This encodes CASSLGQLEAFF.

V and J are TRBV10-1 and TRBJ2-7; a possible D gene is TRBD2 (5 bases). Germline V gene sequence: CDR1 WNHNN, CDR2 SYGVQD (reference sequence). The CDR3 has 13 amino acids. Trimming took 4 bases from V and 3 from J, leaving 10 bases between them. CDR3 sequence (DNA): TGCGCCAGCAGTGCCCCGGGAAGCTACGAGCAGTACTTC. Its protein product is CASSAPGSYEQYF.

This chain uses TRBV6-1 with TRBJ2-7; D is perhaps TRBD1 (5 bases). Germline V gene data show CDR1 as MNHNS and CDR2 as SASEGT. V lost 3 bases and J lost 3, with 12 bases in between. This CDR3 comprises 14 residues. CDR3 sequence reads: CASSEFDSVYEQYF. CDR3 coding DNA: TGTGCCAGCAGTGAGTTCGACAGTGTCTACGAGCAGTACTTC.

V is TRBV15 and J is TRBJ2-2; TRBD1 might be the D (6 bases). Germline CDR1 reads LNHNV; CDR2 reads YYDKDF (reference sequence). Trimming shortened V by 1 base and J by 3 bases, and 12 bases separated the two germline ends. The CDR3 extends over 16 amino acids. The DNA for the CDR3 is TGTGCCACCAGCAGAGGGCCGTCAGGGGACACCGGGGAGCTGTTTTTT. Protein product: CATSRGPSGDTGELFF. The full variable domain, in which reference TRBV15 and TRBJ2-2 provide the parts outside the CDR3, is DAMVIQNPRYQVTQFGKPVTLSCSQTLNHNVMYWYQQKSSQAPKLLFHYYDKDFNNEADTPDNFQSRRPNTSFCFLDIRSPGLGDTAMYLCATSRGPSGDTGELFFGEGSRLTVL.

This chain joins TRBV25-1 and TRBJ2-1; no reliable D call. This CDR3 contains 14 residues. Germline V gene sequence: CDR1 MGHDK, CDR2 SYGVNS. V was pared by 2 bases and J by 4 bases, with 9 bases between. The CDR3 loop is CASSEDFGYNEQFF. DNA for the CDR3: TGTGCCAGCAGTGAAGACTTCGGGTACAATGAGCAGTTCTTC.

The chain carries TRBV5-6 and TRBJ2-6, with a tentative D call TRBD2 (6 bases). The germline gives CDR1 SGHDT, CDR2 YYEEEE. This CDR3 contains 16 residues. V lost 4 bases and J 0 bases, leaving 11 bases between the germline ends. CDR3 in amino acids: CASSAGPLSGANVLTF. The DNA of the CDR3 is TGTGCCAGCAGCGCGGGGCCCCTCTCTGGGGCCAACGTCCTGACTTTC.

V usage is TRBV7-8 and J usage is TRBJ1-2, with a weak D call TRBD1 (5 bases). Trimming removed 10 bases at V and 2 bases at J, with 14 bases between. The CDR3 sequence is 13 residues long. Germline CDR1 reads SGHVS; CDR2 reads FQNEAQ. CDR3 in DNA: TGTGCCACGCTACCCCGGGGGAACTATGGCTACACCTTC. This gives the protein CATLPRGNYGYTF.

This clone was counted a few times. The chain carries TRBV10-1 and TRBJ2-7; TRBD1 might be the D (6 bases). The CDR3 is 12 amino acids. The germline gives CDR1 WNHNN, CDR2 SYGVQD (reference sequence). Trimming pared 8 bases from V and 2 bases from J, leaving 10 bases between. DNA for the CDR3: TGCGCCAGCGGGGACACCGCCTACGAGCAGTACTTC. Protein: CASGDTAYEQYF.

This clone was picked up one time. In nucleotides, the CDR3 is TGTGCCAGCAGTAACCCGGGGACAGTTCTGGGTCAGCCCCAGCATTTT. Encoded protein: CASSNPGTVLGQPQHF. The V and J genes are TRBV27 and TRBJ1-5; 7 nucleotides agree with TRBD1. This CDR3 has 16 amino acids. V lost 5 bases to trimming and J lost 6 bases; unmatched junction nucleotides: 13. Germline V CDR1 and CDR2: MNHEY, SMNVEV (reference sequence).